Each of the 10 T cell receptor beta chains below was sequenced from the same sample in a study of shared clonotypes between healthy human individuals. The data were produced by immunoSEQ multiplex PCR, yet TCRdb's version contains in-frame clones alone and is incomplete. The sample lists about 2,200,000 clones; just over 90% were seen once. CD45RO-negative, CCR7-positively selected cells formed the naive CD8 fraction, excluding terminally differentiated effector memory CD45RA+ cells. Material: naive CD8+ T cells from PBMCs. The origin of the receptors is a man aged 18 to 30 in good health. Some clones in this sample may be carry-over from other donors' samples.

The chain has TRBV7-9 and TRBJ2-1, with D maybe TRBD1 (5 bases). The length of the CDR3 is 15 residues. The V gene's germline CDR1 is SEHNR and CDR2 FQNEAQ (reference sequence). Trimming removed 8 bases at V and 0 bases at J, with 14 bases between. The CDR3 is CASGWGIGSYNEQFF. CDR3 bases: TGTGCCAGCGGCTGGGGCATAGGCTCCTACAATGAGCAGTTCTTC.

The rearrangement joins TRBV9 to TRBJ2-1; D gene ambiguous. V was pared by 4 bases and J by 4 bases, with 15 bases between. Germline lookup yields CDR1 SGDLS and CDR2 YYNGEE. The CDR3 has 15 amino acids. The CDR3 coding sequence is TGTGCCAGCAGCCTCTTCGGCGGAGATTACAATGAGCAGTTCTTC. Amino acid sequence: CASSLFGGDYNEQFF.

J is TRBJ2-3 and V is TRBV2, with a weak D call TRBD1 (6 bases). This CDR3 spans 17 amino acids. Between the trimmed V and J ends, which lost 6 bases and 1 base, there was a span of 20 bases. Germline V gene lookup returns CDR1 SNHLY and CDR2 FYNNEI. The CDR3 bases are TGTGCCAGCAGGTACACAGGGTATGGATATGGCACAGATACGCAGTATTTT. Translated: CASRYTGYGYGTDTQYF.

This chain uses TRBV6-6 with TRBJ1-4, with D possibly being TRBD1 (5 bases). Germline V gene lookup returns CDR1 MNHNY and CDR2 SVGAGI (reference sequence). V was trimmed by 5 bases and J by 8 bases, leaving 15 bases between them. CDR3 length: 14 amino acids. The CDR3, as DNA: TGTGCCAGCAGTCCTCTCGGCGGGGACGAAAAACTGTTTTTT. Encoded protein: CASSPLGGDEKLFF.

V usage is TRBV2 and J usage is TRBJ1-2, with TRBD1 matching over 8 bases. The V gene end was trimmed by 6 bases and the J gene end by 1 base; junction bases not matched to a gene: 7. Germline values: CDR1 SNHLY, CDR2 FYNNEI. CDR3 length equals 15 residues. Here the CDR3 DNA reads TGTGCCAGCAGCTTGCCGGGACAGGATAACTATGGCTACACCTTC. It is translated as CASSLPGQDNYGYTF.

DNA for the CDR3: TGTGCCAGCAGCTTACCGGGACTAGCGCCCTACAATGAGCAGTTCTTC. Translated: CASSLPGLAPYNEQFF. The chain combines TRBV5-5 with TRBJ2-1; 10 bases agree with TRBD2. Germline CDR1 and CDR2: SGHKS and YYEKEE (reference sequence). The CDR3 runs to 16 residues. Trimming removed 2 bases from V and 2 bases from J; junction bases left unmatched: 4. The full variable domain, with the rest looked up from reference TRBV5-5 and TRBJ2-1, is DAGVTQSPTHLIKTRGQQVTLRCSPISGHKSVSWYQQVLGQGPQFIFQYYEKEERGRGNFPDRFSARQFPNYSSELNVNALLLGDSALYLCASSLPGLAPYNEQFFGPGTRLTVL.

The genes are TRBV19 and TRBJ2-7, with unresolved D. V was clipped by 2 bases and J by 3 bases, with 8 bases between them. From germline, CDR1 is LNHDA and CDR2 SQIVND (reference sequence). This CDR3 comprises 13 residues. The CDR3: CASSILVNYEQYF. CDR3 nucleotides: TGTGCCAGTAGTATACTAGTCAACTACGAGCAGTACTTC.

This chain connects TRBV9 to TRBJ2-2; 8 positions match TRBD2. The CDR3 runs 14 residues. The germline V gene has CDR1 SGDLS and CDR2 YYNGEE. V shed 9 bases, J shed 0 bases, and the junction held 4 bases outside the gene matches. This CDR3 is CATREGANTGELFF. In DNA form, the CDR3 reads TGTGCCACCCGGGAGGGTGCGAACACCGGGGAGCTGTTTTTT.

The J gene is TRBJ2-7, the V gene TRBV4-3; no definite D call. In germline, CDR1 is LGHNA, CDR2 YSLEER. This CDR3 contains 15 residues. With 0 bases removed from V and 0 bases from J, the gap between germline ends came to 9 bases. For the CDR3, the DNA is TGCGCCAGCAGCCAAGATCGGCGGAGCTCCTACGAGCAGTACTTC. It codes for CASSQDRRSSYEQYF.

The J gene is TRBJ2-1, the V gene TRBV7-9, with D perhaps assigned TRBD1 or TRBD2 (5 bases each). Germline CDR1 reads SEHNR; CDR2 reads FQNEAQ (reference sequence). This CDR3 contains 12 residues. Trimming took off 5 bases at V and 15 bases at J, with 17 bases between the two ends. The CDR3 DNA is TGTGCCAGCAGCAACCACAGTATTGGGGGGTTCTTC. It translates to CASSNHSIGGFF.